These 20 T cell receptor beta chains were sequenced from one sample in a study of regulatory T cells in long-lasting Graves disease. The sample's time point: newly diagnosed GD, antithyroid drugs for less than 3 months. PBMCs provided the RNA from which the TCR library was made. Through Arm-PCR of CDR3 regions and iRepertoire HTBI primers, TCR beta libraries were built. MiXCR was run by TCRdb on the multiplex PCR reads, yielding one entry per CDR3 protein. This table holds 400,000 to 550,000 distinct CDR3 sequences, roughly 17% found once. These data were also filed under a second study, of T cells in Graves' hyperthyroidism and ophthalmopathy.

The input for sequencing was peripheral blood mononuclear cells (PBMCs), taken at new diagnosis, from a patient treated with antithyroid drugs. These receptors were collected from a woman aged 30 to 39 with Graves disease.

This clonotype was observed a few times. The chain carries TRBV29-1 and TRBJ2-3; 10 bases are a match to TRBD2. The CDR3 contains 13 residues. V gave up 5 bases and J gave up 6 bases; unmatched junction bases: 5. The germline CDR1 and CDR2 sequences are SQVTM and ANQGSEA. CDR3 protein: CSVRLAGMDTQYF. For the CDR3, the DNA is TGCAGCGTTAGACTAGCGGGTATGGATACGCAGTATTTT.

The rearrangement uses TRBV9 and TRBJ1-6; maybe TRBD1 (5 bases). Germline V gene sequence: CDR1 SGDLS, CDR2 YYNGEE. Between the trimmed V and J ends, which lost 0 bases and 7 bases, there was a span of 23 bases. The CDR3 spans 19 residues. For the CDR3, the DNA is TGTGCCAGCAGCGTAGAGGCTGGGGGGAACAGGCGAAAAAATTCACCCCTCCACTTT. Encoded protein: CASSVEAGGNRRKNSPLHF.

This clonotype was picked up many times. V is TRBV20-1 and J is TRBJ2-3; 9 bases are shared with TRBD2. This CDR3 is built from 16 residues. Per the germline V gene, CDR1 is DFQATT and CDR2 is SNEGSKA (reference sequence). J lost 2 bases, V lost 2 bases, and 8 bases had no gene match. The CDR3 DNA sequence: TGCAGTGCTAGAATCGACGGGACTAGCTACACAGATACGCAGTATTTT. This translates into CSARIDGTSYTDTQYF.

Ten or more counts support this clonotype. The chain is built from TRBV28 and TRBJ2-7, with D hard to call. CDR3 length equals 11 residues. Germline V CDR1 and CDR2: MDHEN, SYDVKM. Trimming took 3 bases from V and 5 from J, leaving 5 bases between them. CDR3 sequence (DNA): TGTGCCAGCAGTTTCGTCGACGAGCAGTACTTC. It is translated as CASSFVDEQYF.

This clonotype was seen ten or more times. V usage is TRBV9 and J usage is TRBJ2-1, with D maybe TRBD2 (6 bases). The V end was cut by 0 bases, the J end by 2 bases, with 21 bases between. Germline CDR1 and CDR2: SGDLS and YYNGEE. CDR3 length: 19 residues. CDR3 in amino acids: CASSVGAGRSMGAYNEQFF. CDR3 DNA: TGTGCCAGCAGCGTAGGAGCGGGCCGCAGTATGGGCGCCTACAATGAGCAGTTCTTC.

This clonotype was seen ten or more times. The chain recombines TRBV6-2 or TRBV6-3 with TRBJ2-5, with D maybe TRBD1 (5 bases). The CDR3 runs to 13 residues. V was pared by 5 bases and J by 7 bases, with 14 bases between. Germline CDR1 and CDR2: MNHEY and SVGEGT. CDR3 bases: TGTGCCAGCAGTGAAGGGGTGAGAGGGACCCAGTACTTC. It is translated as CASSEGVRGTQYF.

This clonotype was counted ten times or more. The V call is TRBV7-3, the J call TRBJ1-1; D possibly corresponds to TRBD1 (6 bases). CDR1 is SGHTA, CDR2 FQGTGA, per germline. V dropped 4 bases and J dropped 1 base, with 13 bases sitting between them. The CDR3 is 15 amino acids. The CDR3 is CASSSEGGQNTEAFF. In DNA, the CDR3 is TGTGCCAGCAGCTCCGAGGGGGGCCAGAACACTGAAGCTTTCTTT.

This clonotype was detected only a few times. The chain carries TRBV7-3 and TRBJ1-5, with no clear D. The CDR3 runs 14 residues. V shed 3 bases and J shed 4 bases, with 10 bases lying between them. Germline-derived CDR1 and CDR2 are SGHTA and FQGTGA. In DNA form, the CDR3 reads TGTGCCAGCAGCTTTAACCGGTTAAATCAGCCCCAGCATTTT. It encodes CASSFNRLNQPQHF.

Written as DNA, the CDR3 is TGTGCCAGCAGTTCCCGGACAGGGGGCCCGAATCAGCCCCAGCATTTT. Protein product: CASSSRTGGPNQPQHF. The rearrangement joins TRBV28 to TRBJ1-5; 11 positions agree with TRBD1. Germline lookup yields CDR1 MDHEN and CDR2 SYDVKM. This CDR3 is 16 amino acids long. Trimming took 4 bases from V and 4 from J; bases not matched to a gene: 6.

In its sample, this clonotype was seen many times. The CDR3, as DNA: TGTGCCAGCAGCTTCGTACCGGGCAAGGGAGAGACCCAGTACTTC. It yields the protein CASSFVPGKGETQYF. The chain links TRBV7-2 to TRBJ2-5; D not resolved. The CDR3 totals 15 residues. Germline assignment: CDR1 SGHTA and CDR2 FQGNSA. Trimming removed 3 bases at V and 4 bases at J, with 15 bases between.

This chain's CDR3 is CASSLRITGGPYNEQFF. CDR3 bases: TGCGCCAGCAGCTTGCGTATCACGGGAGGGCCGTACAATGAGCAGTTCTTC. The rearrangement joins TRBV5-1 to TRBJ2-1; 8 bases align to TRBD2. Germline V gene lookup returns CDR1 SGHRS and CDR2 YFSETQ. The CDR3 covers 17 residues. V shed 1 base, J shed 4 bases, and the junction held 10 bases outside the gene matches.

The V and J genes are TRBV6-2 or TRBV6-3 and TRBJ2-1, with 12 bases matching TRBD2. Germline V lookup: CDR1 MNHEY, CDR2 SVGEGT. J lost 9 bases, V lost 7 bases, and 4 bases had no gene match. The CDR3 extends over 13 amino acids. The DNA for the CDR3 is TGTGCCAGCATCCTAGCGGGAGGGGGTGAGCAGTTCTTC. It is translated as CASILAGGGEQFF.

At least ten counts were recorded for this clonotype. The chain carries TRBV7-9 and TRBJ2-7; 9 bases map to TRBD1. CDR3 length: 16 residues. Germline CDR1 is SEHNR and CDR2 is FQNEAQ (reference sequence). With 1 base clipped from V and 3 bases from J, the junction kept 7 bases outside the gene matches. CDR3 DNA: TGTGCCAGCAGCTTAGGACGGGACAGGGACCTCTACGAGCAGTACTTC. Its protein product is CASSLGRDRDLYEQYF.

This clonotype has at least ten counts. V and J are TRBV28 and TRBJ1-5; D uncertain. The V gene's germline CDR1 is MDHEN and CDR2 SYDVKM. V was clipped by 4 bases and J by 1 base, with 11 bases between them. The CDR3 runs 15 residues. In DNA form, the CDR3 reads TGTGCCAGCAGTTCGGGATCACTGAGCAATCAGCCCCAGCATTTT. Its translation: CASSSGSLSNQPQHF.

This clonotype came up many times. The V and J genes are TRBV20-1 and TRBJ2-7; D uncertain. Germline loops: CDR1 DFQATT, CDR2 SNEGSKA (reference sequence). The CDR3 has 13 amino acids. V was trimmed by 5 bases and J by 5 bases, leaving 16 bases between them. The CDR3 here is CSASWRDSHEQYF. In nucleotides, the CDR3 is TGCAGTGCTTCATGGAGAGATTCCCACGAGCAGTACTTC.

The chain is built from TRBV7-2 and TRBJ1-5, with D unclear. Germline V lookup: CDR1 SGHTA, CDR2 FQGNSA. The CDR3 contains 13 residues. V was trimmed by 5 bases and J by 5 bases, leaving 10 bases between them. The CDR3 loop is CASSLQNYQPQHF. CDR3 sequence (DNA): TGTGCCAGCAGCCTCCAAAATTATCAGCCCCAGCATTTT.

The chain's CDR3 is CSVQGEGRNIQYF. As DNA, the CDR3 is TGCAGCGTTCAGGGGGAGGGCAGAAACATTCAGTACTTC. This chain uses TRBV29-1 with TRBJ2-4, with D tentatively TRBD1 or TRBD2 (7 bases each). The CDR3 has 13 amino acids. Deletions cut 5 bases from V and 6 bases from J, with 14 bases between. In germline, CDR1 is SQVTM, CDR2 ANQGSEA.

This clonotype was observed many times. The CDR3 DNA sequence: TGTGCCAGCAGTTTCCAGAAGCCAGATACGCAGTATTTT. Amino acids: CASSFQKPDTQYF. The chain has TRBV27 and TRBJ2-3; no reliable D call. V lost 3 bases, J lost 4 bases, and 8 bases lay in between. This CDR3 has 13 amino acids. CDR1 MNHEY and CDR2 SMNVEV come from the germline V gene (reference sequence).

Note on this clonotype: A read error is the likely source, as a far larger clone sits one nucleotide away. The rearrangement links TRBV28 to TRBJ2-1; 7 nucleotides line up with TRBD1. Looked up from germline, CDR1 is MDHEN and CDR2 is SYDVKM. The junction had 13 bases not matched to a gene; V was cut back by 7 bases and J by 10 bases. CDR3 length equals 14 residues. The CDR3 sequence is CASTPGDSPREQFF. CDR3 sequence (DNA): TGTGCCAGCACTCCCGGGGACAGTCCGCGCGAGCAGTTCTTC.

This clonotype has ten or more counts. The CDR3 DNA reads as TGTGCCAGCAGTTGGAACCCACCCATGACCGGGGAGCTGTTTTTT. The encoded protein is CASSWNPPMTGELFF. The rearrangement uses TRBV6-5 and TRBJ2-2; D is unresolved. The V gene lost 4 bases and the J gene lost 5 bases, with 14 bases spanning the gap. This CDR3 has 15 residues. Germline V CDR1 and CDR2: MNHEY, SVGAGI.